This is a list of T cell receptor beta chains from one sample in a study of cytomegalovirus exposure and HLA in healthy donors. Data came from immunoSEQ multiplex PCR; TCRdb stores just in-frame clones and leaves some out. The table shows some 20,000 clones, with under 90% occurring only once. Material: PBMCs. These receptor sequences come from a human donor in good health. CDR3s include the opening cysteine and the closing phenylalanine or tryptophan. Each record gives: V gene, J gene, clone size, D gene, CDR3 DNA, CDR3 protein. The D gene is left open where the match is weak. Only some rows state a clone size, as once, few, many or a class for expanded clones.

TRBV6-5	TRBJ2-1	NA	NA	TGTGCCAGCAGTTATGCGGGGCTAGCGCTGAATGAGCAGTTCTTC	CASSYAGLALNEQFF
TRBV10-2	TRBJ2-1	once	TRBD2	TGCGCCAGCGTAGCGGGAGGTTCCTACAATGAGCAGTTCTTC	CASVAGGSYNEQFF
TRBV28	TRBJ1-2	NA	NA	TGTGCCAGCAGTACCAGACAGGCATATGGCTACACCTTC	CASSTRQAYGYTF
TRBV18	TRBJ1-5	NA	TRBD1	TGTGCCAGCTCACTCCAGGGGGATCAGCCCCAGCATTTT	CASSLQGDQPQHF
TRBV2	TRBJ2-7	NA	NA	TGTGCCAGCAGTTCGCAAGGCAGGGGCGCCTACGAGCAGTACTTC	CASSSQGRGAYEQYF
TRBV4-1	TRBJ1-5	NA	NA	TGCGCCAGCAGCCTTCGGGGGGCGGGAATCTCAGGTCAGCCCCAGCATTTT	CASSLRGAGISGQPQHF
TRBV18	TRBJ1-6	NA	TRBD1	TGTGCCAGCTCACCACTACCTGACAGGGGGATTAATTCACCCCTCCACTTT	CASSPLPDRGINSPLHF
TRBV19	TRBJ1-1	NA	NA	TGTGCCAGTAGTATGGGGAGTAACACTGAAGCTTTCTTT	CASSMGSNTEAFF
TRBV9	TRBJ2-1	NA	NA	TGTGCCAGCAGCGCTGGGACTCCTACTTACAATGAGCAGTTCTTC	CASSAGTPTYNEQFF
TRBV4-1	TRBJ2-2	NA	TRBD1	TGCGCCAGCAGCCAAGGGACAGGGAACACCGGGGAGCTGTTTTTT	CASSQGTGNTGELFF
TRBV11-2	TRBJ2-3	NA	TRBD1	TGTGCCAGCAGCACACGGACAGGGACAGATACGCAGTATTTT	CASSTRTGTDTQYF
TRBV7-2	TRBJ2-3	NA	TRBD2	TGTGCCAGCAGCCCCGGGGGGGGCACAGATACGCAGTATTTT	CASSPGGGTDTQYF
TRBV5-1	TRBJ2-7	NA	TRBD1	TGCGCCAGCAGCTGGGACAGCTCCTACGAGCAGTACTTC	CASSWDSSYEQYF
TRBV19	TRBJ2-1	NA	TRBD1	TGTGCCAGTAGTATTGGGACAGCAAATGAGCAGTTCTTC	CASSIGTANEQFF